This section outlines one T cell receptor beta chain sequence together with its context. Its specific antigen is unknown. Qualities for individual bases were not recorded, and no much larger clone is one base off. TCRbeta CDR3 regions were amplified from genomic DNA by means of the immunoSEQ Assay, a bias-controlled multiplex PCR. Concerning the study's data processing: The number of nucleated cells in each sample was estimated by amplification of reference gene primers within the assay. Sequence reads were collapsed and filtered to measure the absolute abundance of every unique TCRbeta CDR3 rearrangement. For each sample, productive Simpson clonality was calculated as the square root of Simpson's diversity index across productive rearrangements. TCRdb took over this immuneACCESS table, retaining in-frame rearrangements with V and J assigned. Such tables are incomplete; in checked studies, under half of the missing clones stem from an unresolved V gene, and the remainder is unexplained. V and J calls and clone size are those listed in that table; D and trimming were worked out from the DNA. Within this sample are about 280,000 clones, with roughly 85% of them counted one time only. The ten top clones hold about an eighth of the sample.

These data come from a study of blood T cell repertoires in COVID-19 (TCRdb year 2020). General notes on the study: Samples covering the acute and convalescent phases of COVID-19 were provided by collaborators in the United States, Italy and Spain. The prospective study material was composed of cDNA or gDNA derived from T cells, B-cell-depleted T cells, or PBMCs. Deeply sampled blood TCRbeta repertoires from subjects exposed to, actively infected with, or recovered from COVID-19 were included in the dataset. The repertoires were released in a freely available public database meant as a resource for research on the immune response to SARS-CoV-2. The samples were drawn from the first 160 participants of the ongoing ImmuneRACE study and from 1,254 subjects provided by 6 global collaborators. Sample metadata almost always included a de-identified subject ID, COVID-19 status, age in years and sex. Where available, HLA class I and class II types were taken from metadata supplied by the sample provider and were not determined by assay-based typing. The research as a whole found: The amount of clinical and demographic metadata varied by source and participant and was provided uncurated.

The CDR1 and CDR2 encoded by the germline V gene are MGHDK and SYGVNS. Inclusive of the bounding cysteine and phenylalanine, the CDR3 is 15 residues long. Just CDR3 DNA is preserved here, 45 bases in frame from base 1. V gives up 2 bases and J gives up 1 base, and the segment between their germline ends measures 11 bases. The collaborating institutions used their own protocols to collect whole blood in K2EDTA tubes. For TCRbeta analysis, collaborators shipped samples as frozen whole blood, isolated PBMCs, or DNA extracted from either of those sample types. This TCR was recovered from a human donor in a cohort sampled during active COVID-19. The sequence links TRBV25-1 to TRBJ1-1; tentative D gene TRBD1, with 5 bases matching. Sequencing was done on a sample of peripheral blood. The DNA sequence is TGTGCCAGCAGTGAAGGGGGGATAGGGAACACTGAAGCTTTCTTT. This sequence encodes CASSEGGIGNTEAFF.